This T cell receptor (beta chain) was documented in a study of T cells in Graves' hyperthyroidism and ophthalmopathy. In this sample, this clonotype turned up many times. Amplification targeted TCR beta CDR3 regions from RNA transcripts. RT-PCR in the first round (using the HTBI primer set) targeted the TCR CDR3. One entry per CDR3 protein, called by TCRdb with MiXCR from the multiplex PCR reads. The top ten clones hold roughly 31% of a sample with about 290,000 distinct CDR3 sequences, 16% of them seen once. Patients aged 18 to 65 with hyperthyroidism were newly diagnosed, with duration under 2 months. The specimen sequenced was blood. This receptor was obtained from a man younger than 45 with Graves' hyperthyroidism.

In nucleotides, the CDR3 is TGTGCCAGCAGCCCCGGGGACGGTGCCCATGAGCAGTTCTTC. It encodes CASSPGDGAHEQFF. This chain uses TRBV9 with TRBJ2-1; D might be TRBD1 or TRBD2, each matching 5 bases. The CDR3 has 14 amino acids. The V gene lost 4 bases and the J gene lost 8 bases, with 16 bases spanning the gap. CDR1 is SGDLS and CDR2 is YYNGEE in the germline V gene.